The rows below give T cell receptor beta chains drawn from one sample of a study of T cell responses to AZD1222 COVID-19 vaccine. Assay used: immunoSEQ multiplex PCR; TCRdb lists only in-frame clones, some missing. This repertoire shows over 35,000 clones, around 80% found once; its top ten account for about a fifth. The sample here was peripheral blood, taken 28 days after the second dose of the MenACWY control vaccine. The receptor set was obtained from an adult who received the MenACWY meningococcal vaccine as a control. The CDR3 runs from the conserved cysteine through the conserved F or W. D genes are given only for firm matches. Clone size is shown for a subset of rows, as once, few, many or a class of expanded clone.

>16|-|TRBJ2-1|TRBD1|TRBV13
CASSFFARTGGNEQFF
TGTGCCAGCAGCTTTTTCGCCAGGACAGGGGGCAATGAGCAGTTCTTC
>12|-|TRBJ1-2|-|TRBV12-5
CASGLANYGYTF
TGTGCTAGTGGTTTAGCTAACTATGGCTACACCTTC
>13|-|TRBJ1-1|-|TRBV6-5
CASSSLGYTEAFF
TGTGCCAGCAGTTCCCTAGGCTACACTGAAGCTTTCTTT
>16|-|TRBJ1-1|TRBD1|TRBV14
CASSQDLGQAKTEAFF
TGTGCCAGCAGCCAAGATTTAGGACAGGCTAAAACTGAAGCTTTCTTT
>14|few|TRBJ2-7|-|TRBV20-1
CSASTGTHNREQYF
TGCAGTGCTAGTACCGGGACACACAATAGGGAGCAGTACTTC
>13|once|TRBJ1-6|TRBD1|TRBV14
CASSHRGLSPLHF
TGTGCCAGCAGCCACAGGGGGCTGTCACCCCTCCACTTT
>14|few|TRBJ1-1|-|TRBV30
CAWSELAANTEAFF
TGTGCCTGGAGTGAATTGGCCGCGAACACTGAAGCTTTCTTT
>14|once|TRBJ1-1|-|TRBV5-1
CASSLTEMNTEAFF
TGCGCCAGCAGCCTGACAGAGATGAACACTGAAGCTTTCTTT
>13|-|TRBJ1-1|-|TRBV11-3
CASSQGAGTEAFF
TGTGCCAGCAGCCAGGGCGCAGGGACTGAAGCTTTCTTT
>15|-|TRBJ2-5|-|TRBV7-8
CASSTRSRSQETQYF
TGTGCCAGCAGCACACGGTCGCGGAGCCAAGAGACCCAGTACTTC